This entry describes one T cell receptor (beta chain). The antigen remains undetermined. The source of the sample is a study of response to subunit inactivated influenza vaccine. Whole-study findings and limits: Each seasonal influenza vaccination, the authors suggested, recruits few new T cells.

TCRdb re-derived calls from the RT-PCR reads in MiXCR, one entry per CDR3 protein. The table shows hundreds of thousands of distinct CDR3 sequences, with over 10% occurring only once. The TCR originated in a man aged 50 or older who received an inactivated influenza vaccine. The sequences come from PBMCs from blood, collected about 40 days after vaccination.

The CDR3 reads CASTQIGETQYF. The DNA for the CDR3 is TGTGCCAGCACCCAGATAGGAGAGACCCAGTACTTC. The chain is built from TRBV12-3 or TRBV12-4 and TRBJ2-5; D is unresolved. Trimming removed 7 bases at V and 4 bases at J, with 10 bases between. The CDR3 consists of 12 residues.